Listed here are 25 T cell receptor beta chains from one sample, sequenced in a study of Graves' ophthalmopathy and Graves' hyperthyroidism. Using RNA transcripts, the TCR beta CDR3 regions were amplified. HTBI-primed first-round RT-PCR preceded second-round multiplex PCR. TCRdb reprocessed the multiplex PCR reads with MiXCR, giving one entry per CDR3 protein. The sample lists about 700,000 distinct CDR3 sequences; about 40% were seen once. The sequencing input was peripheral blood. The receptors here all came from an adult man with Graves' ophthalmopathy.

This clonotype has only a few counts. A clone one base away is much larger, so this may be a read error. J is TRBJ2-5 and V is TRBV15; D is possibly TRBD1 or TRBD2 (6 bases each). CDR3 length: 19 residues. Germline V gene data show CDR1 as LNHNV and CDR2 as YYDKDF (reference sequence). CDR3: CATSRPRFRGALSEEAQYF. In DNA form, the CDR3 reads TGTGCCACCAGCAGACCCAGGTTTAGGGGGGCGCTTTCAGAAGAGGCCCAGTACTTC.

The V and J genes are TRBV25-1 and TRBJ2-7, with 11 bases that match TRBD1. V shed 6 bases and J 3 bases; nucleotides not matched to a gene: 7. Germline loops: CDR1 MGHDK, CDR2 SYGVNS. The CDR3 runs 15 residues. In DNA, the CDR3 is TGTGCCAGCAGCTACGGACAGGGGGCCCACTACGAGCAGTACTTC. Translated: CASSYGQGAHYEQYF.

This clonotype has at least ten counts. The chain has TRBV7-9 and TRBJ2-5; a weak D match, TRBD1 (8 bases). Germline CDR1 reads SEHNR; CDR2 reads FQNEAQ (reference sequence). The CDR3 is 18 residues long. Trimming left V 7 bases short and J 2 bases short, with 26 bases between. The CDR3 DNA reads as TGTGCCAGCACCAGCTTCAGGGGGCCGGGGGGAAAGCAAGAGACCCAGTACTTC. Translating gives CASTSFRGPGGKQETQYF.

This clonotype appeared many times. J is TRBJ2-5 and V is TRBV5-5; D is possibly TRBD1 (5 bases). The CDR3 runs to 15 residues. Germline CDR1 is SGHKS and CDR2 is YYEKEE (reference sequence). V dropped 1 base and J dropped 5 bases, with 15 bases sitting between them. CDR3 sequence: CASSLPPQGRETQYF. The DNA for the CDR3 is TGTGCCAGCAGCTTGCCTCCCCAGGGAAGGGAGACCCAGTACTTC.

The rearrangement joins TRBV7-9 to TRBJ2-7; unclear D gene. Germline lookup yields CDR1 SEHNR and CDR2 FQNEAQ (reference sequence). This CDR3 has 13 residues. Trimming cost V 1 base and J 6 bases, with 10 bases left between them. CDR3 DNA: TGTGCCAGCAGCTTAGAGGGCCGCATCGAGCAGTACTTC. Its protein product is CASSLEGRIEQYF.

This clonotype turned up a few times. V usage is TRBV6-5 and J usage is TRBJ2-6; D is unresolved. Germline lookup yields CDR1 MNHEY and CDR2 SVGAGI. The CDR3 has 16 amino acids. V was pared by 2 bases and J by 4 bases, with 12 bases between. CDR3 sequence reads: CASSYVVRSGANVLTF. The CDR3 bases are TGTGCCAGCAGTTACGTGGTTCGGTCCGGGGCCAACGTCCTGACTTTC.

V is TRBV20-1 and J is TRBJ2-2; D is unclear. Germline loops: CDR1 DFQATT, CDR2 SNEGSKA (reference sequence). Deletions cut 1 base from V and 1 base from J, with 4 bases between. This CDR3 is built from 13 residues. The CDR3: CSARAGNTGELFF. CDR3 DNA: TGCAGTGCTAGAGCCGGGAACACCGGGGAGCTGTTTTTT.

In its sample, this clonotype was seen many times. The chain couples TRBV29-1 to TRBJ1-5; a weak D match, TRBD1 (6 bases). The CDR3 consists of 13 residues. CDR1 is SQVTM, CDR2 ANQGSEA, per germline. Trimming shortened V by 3 bases and J by 4 bases, and 10 bases separated the two germline ends. CDR3 residues: CSVEGADNQPQHF. For the CDR3, the DNA is TGCAGCGTTGAGGGGGCGGATAATCAGCCCCAGCATTTT.

This clonotype came up many times. CDR3 nucleotides: TGTGCCAGCAGTGAATTGCTACGTCCCCATCTGGGCTACACCTTC. Its translation is CASSELLRPHLGYTF. The genes are TRBV2 and TRBJ1-2; D is unclear. The length of the CDR3 is 15 residues. The ends were cut back, 2 bases at V and 8 bases at J, with 18 bases in the middle. Germline V gene data show CDR1 as SNHLY and CDR2 as FYNNEI.

This clonotype occurred many times. The junction departs from the called germline gene at one end, perhaps through a read error. The gene calls are TRBV5-5 and TRBJ2-7; 9 bases align to TRBD1. The CDR3 spans 15 residues. Germline loops: CDR1 SGHKS, CDR2 YYEKEE (reference sequence). CDR3 loop: CASSLPGQGSSEQYF. The CDR3 DNA sequence: TGTGCCAGCAGCCTCCCGGGACAGGGTTCCTCCGAGCAGTACTTC.

The V and J genes are TRBV25-1 and TRBJ2-5; 8 bases are a match to TRBD1. The germline CDR1 and CDR2 sequences are MGHDK and SYGVNS. There are 12 residues in the CDR3. In DNA form, the CDR3 reads TGTGCTGGTTCAGGGGGCGCGGAGACCCAGTACTTC. This codes for CAGSGGAETQYF.

This clonotype was recorded at least ten times. J is TRBJ2-7 and V is TRBV9; 8 bases map to TRBD2. The length of the CDR3 is 17 residues. After removal of 0 bases from V and 7 bases from J, the junction contained 15 bases not matched to a gene. The germline gives CDR1 SGDLS, CDR2 YYNGEE. The CDR3 loop is CASSVAFREGLSREQYF. DNA of the CDR3: TGTGCCAGCAGCGTAGCTTTCCGGGAGGGCCTCTCGAGGGAGCAGTACTTC.

Ten or more counts support this clonotype. The V call is TRBV19, the J call TRBJ1-5; D gene ambiguous. Per the germline V gene, CDR1 is LNHDA and CDR2 is SQIVND (reference sequence). This CDR3 region has 14 residues. Trimming took off 7 bases at V and 3 bases at J, with 13 bases between the two ends. Here the CDR3 reads CASTFLGSNQPQHF. The CDR3 DNA reads TGTGCCAGTACCTTTCTTGGCTCCAATCAGCCCCAGCATTTT.

This clonotype was observed a few times. This chain connects TRBV4-3 to TRBJ1-2; D not resolved. Trimming removed 1 base at V and 7 bases at J, with 19 bases between. CDR3 size: 16 residues. Germline loops: CDR1 LGHNA, CDR2 YSLEER. The CDR3 loop reads CASSQAPWRGSSGYTF. In DNA form, the CDR3 reads TGCGCCAGCAGCCAAGCACCCTGGCGAGGGTCAAGTGGCTACACCTTC.

V and J are TRBV7-8 and TRBJ2-7, with D unresolved. V lost 5 bases, J lost 3 bases, and 20 bases lay in between. Germline CDR1 reads SGHVS; CDR2 reads FQNEAQ. The CDR3 has 16 amino acids. CDR3 loop: CASSPGPGTGFYEQYF. CDR3 DNA: TGTGCCAGCAGCCCCGGGCCGGGTACCGGCTTCTACGAGCAGTACTTC.

The sample holds one count of this clonotype. V gene TRBV5-1 combines with J gene TRBJ1-4; a possible D gene is TRBD1 (6 bases). Germline lookup yields CDR1 SGHRS and CDR2 YFSETQ. Trimming shortened V by 0 bases and J by 8 bases, and 14 bases separated the two germline ends. CDR3 size: 15 residues. CDR3 nucleotide sequence: TGCGCCAGCAGCTTGGACAGGGCTAGGAGGGAAAAACTGTTTTTT. It codes for CASSLDRARREKLFF.

The chain combines TRBV4-3 with TRBJ2-5; D is perhaps TRBD1 or TRBD2 (6 bases each). With 0 bases removed from V and 9 bases from J, the gap between germline ends came to 20 bases. The CDR3 runs 16 residues. Germline assignment: CDR1 LGHNA and CDR2 YSLEER. CDR3 amino acids: CASSQEIVGAQRAQYF. The DNA for the CDR3 is TGCGCCAGCAGCCAAGAGATCGTGGGGGCCCAGCGGGCCCAGTACTTC.

The rearrangement links TRBV25-1 to TRBJ2-7; 8 positions match TRBD1. The germline gives CDR1 MGHDK, CDR2 SYGVNS. CDR3 length: 12 amino acids. Trimming took 7 bases from V and 7 from J; bases not matched to a gene: 6. The CDR3 coding sequence is TGTGCCAGCACACGGACAGGGCGGGAGCAGTACTTC. It is translated as CASTRTGREQYF.

This clonotype was counted a single time. The chain combines TRBV24-1 with TRBJ1-5; 11 positions agree with TRBD1. The J segment lost 6 bases and the V segment lost 7 bases, leaving 4 bases of the junction unmatched. Germline V gene data show CDR1 as KGHDR and CDR2 as SFDVKD. The length of the CDR3 is 14 residues. CDR3 DNA: TGTGCCACCAGACGGGACAGGGGGAGTCAGCCCCAGCATTTT. This gives the protein CATRRDRGSQPQHF.

The V call is TRBV19, the J call TRBJ2-7, with 7 bases aligning to TRBD1. The CDR3 contains 16 residues. Per germline, CDR1 LNHDA and CDR2 SQIVND (reference sequence). Trimming took 5 bases from V and 9 from J; bases not matched to a gene: 19. CDR3 residues: CASSYDYRGLVVRQYF. The CDR3 DNA follows: TGTGCCAGTAGTTACGATTACAGGGGCCTGGTTGTGAGGCAGTACTTC.

This clonotype was seen only once. The chain recombines TRBV10-2 with TRBJ1-1; D unclear. The CDR3 consists of 12 residues. The germline CDR1 and CDR2 sequences are WSHSY and SAAADI. The V and J ends lost 7 bases and 4 bases respectively, with 10 bases between them. CDR3 residues: CASIKGGTEAFF. The DNA for the CDR3 is TGCGCCAGCATTAAGGGCGGCACTGAAGCTTTCTTT.

This chain links TRBV20-1 with TRBJ2-7, with 10 nucleotides matching TRBD1. This CDR3 has 15 residues. Germline assignment: CDR1 DFQATT and CDR2 SNEGSKA (reference sequence). The ends lost 5 bases at V and 5 bases at J; junction bases unmatched: 12. This CDR3 is CSAPRQGAIFDEQYF. In DNA, the CDR3 is TGCAGTGCTCCAAGACAGGGGGCGATCTTCGACGAGCAGTACTTC.

This clonotype showed up many times. V and J are TRBV6-6 and TRBJ2-7, with D uncertain. Germline V gives CDR1 MNHNY, CDR2 SVGAGI (reference sequence). Between the trimmed V and J ends, which lost 0 bases and 2 bases, there was a span of 14 bases. This CDR3 spans 16 amino acids. The CDR3 is CASSYSTRRTPYEQYF. DNA of the CDR3: TGTGCCAGCAGTTACTCGACGCGGCGTACCCCCTACGAGCAGTACTTC.

This clonotype has at least ten counts. This sequence joins TRBV12-3 or TRBV12-4 and TRBJ1-5, with 12 positions matching TRBD1. There are 14 residues in the CDR3. Trimming cost V 5 bases and J 8 bases; bases outside gene matches: 4. The CDR3 loop is CASSRGQGAEPQHF. CDR3 in DNA: TGTGCCAGCAGTAGGGGACAGGGGGCAGAGCCCCAGCATTTT.

The rearrangement joins TRBV4-2 to TRBJ2-7, with 9 bases lining up with TRBD2. The V gene end was trimmed by 1 base and the J gene end by 2 bases; junction bases not matched to a gene: 9. This CDR3 spans 17 amino acids. CDR1 and CDR2 from the germline V gene are LGHNA and YNFKEQ. The CDR3 coding sequence is TGTGCCAGCAGCCAAGGCGTGGGGACTAGCAGTACCTACGAGCAGTACTTC. Translating gives CASSQGVGTSSTYEQYF.